These 18 T cell receptor beta chains came from one sample sequenced in a study of Ad26.COV2.S vaccination and SARS-CoV-2 variants. As for treatment: around 19 received Ad26.COV2.S at low or high dose, single or two shots; about 5 received placebo; per-sample allocation not given. Sampling was performed 63 days after the first vaccine or placebo injection. Method: immunoSEQ multiplex PCR; TCRdb's copy keeps in-frame clones and lacks some. The sample contains under 300,000 clones, around nine tenths of which appear only once. Material: peripheral blood, obtained in a trial of Ad26.COV2.S vaccine versus placebo. These receptors were collected from a person between 18 and 59 years old who received the Ad26.COV2.S COVID-19 vaccine or a placebo.

In nucleotides, the CDR3 is TGTGCCAGCAGCCAACTGACTAGCGGGAACGGAGAGACCCAGTACTTC. This codes for CASSQLTSGNGETQYF. The chain carries TRBV14 and TRBJ2-5, with 11 bases fitting TRBD2. Trimming took 2 bases from V and 4 from J; bases not matched to a gene: 6. The CDR3 has 16 residues. Looked up from germline, CDR1 is SGHDN and CDR2 is FVKESK.

This chain joins TRBV24-1 and TRBJ2-7, with 8 bases lining up with TRBD1. The CDR3 runs to 13 residues. V gave up 6 bases and J gave up 6 bases; unmatched junction bases: 6. Germline CDR1 and CDR2: KGHDR and SFDVKD. The CDR3 bases are TGTGCCACCAGTCCCCGGACAGGGCCCGAGCAGTACTTC. Amino acids: CATSPRTGPEQYF.

The chain joins TRBV6-2 or TRBV6-3 to TRBJ2-1; TRBD1 or TRBD2 may be the D gene (7 bases each). Germline CDR1 and CDR2: MNHEY and SVGEGT. This CDR3 is 14 amino acids long. Trimming left V 2 bases short and J 12 bases short, with 17 bases between. The CDR3, as DNA: TGTGCCAGCAGTTACCTTGGACTAGGGGGCGGGCAGTTCTTC. Amino acids: CASSYLGLGGGQFF.

The V and J genes are TRBV11-3 and TRBJ2-2, with D perhaps TRBD1 (6 bases). CDR3 length: 13 amino acids. The germline CDR1 and CDR2 sequences are SGHNT and YENEEA. The germline V and J ends were trimmed by 3 bases and 9 bases, with 11 bases remaining between them. CDR3 loop: CASSFEGGRELFF. The CDR3 DNA sequence: TGTGCCAGCAGCTTCGAAGGGGGTAGGGAGCTGTTTTTT. Using reference TRBV11-3 and TRBJ2-2 for the parts outside the CDR3, the full variable domain is EAGVVQSPRYKIIEKKQPVAFWCNPISGHNTLYWYLQNLGQGPELLIRYENEEAVDDSQLPKDRFSAERLKGVDSTLKIQPAELGDSAVYLCASSFEGGRELFFGEGSRLTVL.

This clone was seen once. The chain employs TRBV4-1 and TRBJ2-3; TRBD2 might be the D (6 bases). CDR1 is MGHRA and CDR2 is YSYEKL in the germline V gene. Trimming took 1 base from V and 4 from J, leaving 12 bases between them. This CDR3 is 15 amino acids long. CDR3 sequence (DNA): TGCGCCAGCAGCCAAGTCTGGGGGAGGTCAGATACGCAGTATTTT. It translates to CASSQVWGRSDTQYF.

The V call is TRBV6-2 or TRBV6-3, the J call TRBJ1-2; D unresolved. Trimming took 0 bases from V and 8 from J, leaving 13 bases between them. Germline-derived CDR1 and CDR2 are MNHEY and SVGEGT. The length of the CDR3 is 14 residues. DNA for the CDR3: TGTGCCAGCAGTTACTCCGGTATCGCCTTAGGCTACACCTTC. As protein: CASSYSGIALGYTF.

V and J are TRBV4-3 and TRBJ2-2; TRBD2 matches 8 bases. With 3 bases clipped from V and 8 bases from J, the junction kept 8 bases outside the gene matches. The CDR3 totals 15 residues. The germline V gene encodes CDR1 LGHNA and CDR2 YSLEER. This CDR3 reads CASSQGLAGWGELFF. Here the CDR3 DNA reads TGCGCCAGCAGCCAGGGATTAGCGGGATGGGGGGAGCTGTTTTTT.

V is TRBV11-1 and J is TRBJ1-2; the match to TRBD1 covers 9 bases. CDR3 length equals 14 residues. V shed 0 bases and J 8 bases; nucleotides not matched to a gene: 4. Looked up from germline, CDR1 is SGHAT and CDR2 is FQDESV (reference sequence). CDR3: CASSLADRGDGYTF. The CDR3 nucleotides are TGTGCCAGCAGCTTAGCGGACAGGGGTGACGGCTACACCTTC.

This clone came up once. The chain combines TRBV2 with TRBJ1-2; TRBD1 matches 8 bases. V lost 6 bases, J lost 0 bases, and 12 bases stayed unmatched. The CDR3 is made up of 17 amino acids. Germline values: CDR1 SNHLY, CDR2 FYNNEI. The CDR3 loop reads CASSRTGSARANYGYTF. The CDR3 DNA reads as TGTGCCAGCAGCCGGACAGGGAGTGCACGAGCTAACTATGGCTACACCTTC.

The V gene is TRBV9, the J gene TRBJ1-2, with D perhaps matching TRBD1 (6 bases). This CDR3 is 15 amino acids long. Per the germline V gene, CDR1 is SGDLS and CDR2 is YYNGEE. V shed 0 bases and J shed 7 bases, with 16 bases lying between them. The CDR3, as DNA: TGTGCCAGCAGCGTAGTGGGAGGGGGAATTGGTGGCTACACCTTC. Amino acid sequence: CASSVVGGGIGGYTF.

The gene calls are TRBV20-1 and TRBJ2-5; maybe TRBD2 (6 bases). Trimming took off 3 bases at V and 4 bases at J, with 6 bases between the two ends. CDR3 length: 11 amino acids. Germline lookup yields CDR1 DFQATT and CDR2 SNEGSKA (reference sequence). CDR3 nucleotide sequence: TGCAGTGCTAGCGGGAGAGAGACCCAGTACTTC. This gives the protein CSASGRETQYF.

V and J are TRBV24-1 and TRBJ2-5; 7 bases fit TRBD1. The ends lost 7 bases at V and 7 bases at J; junction bases unmatched: 8. This CDR3 region has 13 residues. Germline V lookup: CDR1 KGHDR, CDR2 SFDVKD. The CDR3 spells CATRAPAGGTQYF. CDR3 coding DNA: TGTGCCACCAGGGCCCCCGCAGGGGGGACCCAGTACTTC.

The chain has TRBV5-4 and TRBJ2-7; TRBD2 matches 7 bases. This CDR3 has 16 residues. The trim removed 2 bases at V and 3 bases at J, leaving 11 bases unmatched. Germline CDR1 SGHNT, CDR2 YYREEE (reference sequence). The CDR3, as DNA: TGTGCCAGCAGCTTCGATCAGCGGGGAGTCCTCTACGAGCAGTACTTC. Its translation is CASSFDQRGVLYEQYF.

The chain uses TRBV5-5 and TRBJ1-6, with D perhaps matching TRBD1 (6 bases). This CDR3 region has 16 residues. The V gene's germline CDR1 is SGHKS and CDR2 YYEKEE (reference sequence). Between the trimmed V and J ends, which lost 2 bases and 7 bases, there was a span of 16 bases. Here the CDR3 DNA reads TGTGCCAGCAGCTTTATGGGAGGGGGGGCAAATTCACCCCTCCACTTT. Amino acid sequence: CASSFMGGGANSPLHF.

The V gene is TRBV6-2 or TRBV6-3, the J gene TRBJ1-5, with D perhaps TRBD1 (5 bases). Trimming removed 0 bases from V and 7 bases from J, with 19 bases in between. From germline, CDR1 is MNHEY and CDR2 SVGEGT. There are 17 residues in the CDR3. Here the CDR3 reads CASSYSKGAIVGQPQHF. The DNA for the CDR3 is TGTGCCAGCAGTTACTCGAAAGGGGCCATCGTGGGGCAGCCCCAGCATTTT.

This clone was found a few times. This chain links TRBV2 with TRBJ1-1; D not certain. Germline-derived CDR1 and CDR2 are SNHLY and FYNNEI. Trimming took off 6 bases at V and 0 bases at J, with 11 bases between the two ends. The CDR3 length is 14 residues. The CDR3, as DNA: TGTGCCAGCAGCAACCCTTTAATGAACACTGAAGCTTTCTTT. Translating it yields CASSNPLMNTEAFF.

The chain recombines TRBV5-1 with TRBJ1-1; 9 nucleotides line up with TRBD1. Germline V CDR1 and CDR2: SGHRS, YFSETQ. V was pared by 0 bases and J by 4 bases, with 10 bases of the junction left unmatched. CDR3 length: 17 residues. The CDR3 region is CASSLVQGARQGTEAFF. The CDR3 DNA follows: TGCGCCAGCAGCTTGGTACAGGGGGCGAGACAAGGCACTGAAGCTTTCTTT.

V gene TRBV5-1 combines with J gene TRBJ2-3; 8 positions match TRBD2. The CDR3 extends over 14 amino acids. Germline trimming cut 4 bases from V and 4 bases from J; bases unmatched to any gene: 5. The germline CDR1 and CDR2 sequences are SGHRS and YFSETQ. The CDR3 DNA reads as TGCGCCAGCAGCCCCGGGACTAGTGCAGATACGCAGTATTTT. Translating gives CASSPGTSADTQYF.